Given below is one TCR beta chain in context. The antigen is unknown. V was cut by 2 bases and J by 9 bases, with 20 bases left in between. The germline CDR1 and CDR2 sequences are LGHNA and YSLEER. The CDR3 totals 17 residues. Sequencing targeted expressed TCRB transcripts, as all isolated RNA had been reverse transcribed. Sequencing was performed with immunoSEQ multiplex PCR; in TCRdb, only in-frame clones are kept and a portion is missing. The sample lists roughly 230,000 clones; about 11% were seen once. Every donor had blood drawn once into heparin, around 120 mL on average. The sample originates from a study of beta chain features in type 1 diabetes. Study-level findings and limits: The naive, central memory and Treg TCRB repertoires looked more alike in patients than they did in healthy donors. Junctions at VDJ sites from type 1 diabetes patients had fewer insertions and more deletions. Significant though moderate, a shortening of TCRB CDR3s appeared in all four CD4+ subsets of Type 1 diabetes patients.

The genes are TRBV4-3 and TRBJ1-6; D might be TRBD1 (5 bases). The receptor was derived from a man aged 25-45 years with type 1 diabetes. Sequencing was carried out using naive CD4+ T cells from blood. In DNA form, the CDR3 reads TGCGCCAGCAGCCAACTACCTCGGCCGGGGGGGAGTTCACCCCTCCACTTT. Translation: CASSQLPRPGGSSPLHF.